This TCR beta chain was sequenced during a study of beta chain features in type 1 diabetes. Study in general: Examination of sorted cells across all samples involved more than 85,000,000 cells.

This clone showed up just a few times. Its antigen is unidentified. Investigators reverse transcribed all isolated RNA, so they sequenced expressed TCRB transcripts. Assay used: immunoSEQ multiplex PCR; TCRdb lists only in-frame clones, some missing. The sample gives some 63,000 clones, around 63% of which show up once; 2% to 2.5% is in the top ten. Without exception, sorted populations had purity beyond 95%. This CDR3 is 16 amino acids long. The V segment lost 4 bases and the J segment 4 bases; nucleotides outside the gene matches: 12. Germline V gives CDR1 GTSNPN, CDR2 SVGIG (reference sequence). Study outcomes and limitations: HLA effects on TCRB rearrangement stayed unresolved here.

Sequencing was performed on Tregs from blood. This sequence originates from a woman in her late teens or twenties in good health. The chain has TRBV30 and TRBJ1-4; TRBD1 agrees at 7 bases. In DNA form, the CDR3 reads TGTGCCTGGACCCCTCCCCCGGGACAGTATAATGAAAAACTGTTTTTT. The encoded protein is CAWTPPPGQYNEKLFF.